The 7 T cell receptor beta chains reported below all come from one sample, sequenced in a study of TIL therapy for anti-PD-1-resistant metastatic lung cancer. The immunoSEQ assay was v3. Data came from immunoSEQ multiplex PCR; TCRdb stores just in-frame clones and leaves some out. The table lists under 6,500 clones, roughly 64% of them singletons, with approximately 15% in the top ten. Time point of the sample: pre-treatment sample, taken before nivolumab and TIL therapy. Most excised metastases sampled were pleural nodules or supraclavicular lymph nodes. The sequencing here drew on tumor tissue, taken at baseline. All receptors derive from a person between 25 and 80 years old with non-small cell lung cancer.

This clone is judged medium-sized. The J gene is TRBJ2-3, the V gene TRBV7-9, with D possibly matching TRBD2 (6 bases). V shed 6 bases and J shed 3 bases, with 19 bases lying between them. This CDR3 has 16 amino acids. Germline values: CDR1 SEHNR, CDR2 FQNEAQ (reference sequence). The CDR3 loop is CASRQKPFRETDTQYF. The DNA for the CDR3 is TGTGCCAGCAGACAAAAGCCTTTCCGGGAGACAGATACGCAGTATTTT. The full variable domain, with the rest looked up from reference TRBV7-9 and TRBJ2-3, is DTGVSQNPRHKITKRGQNVTFRCDPISEHNRLYWYRQTLGQGPEFLTYFQNEAQLEKSRLLSDRFSAERPKGSFSTLEIQRTEQGDSAMYLCASRQKPFRETDTQYFGPGTRLTVL.

This clone was picked up a small number of times. CDR3 residues: CASSFGGTGRNYGYTF. CDR3 in DNA: TGCGCCAGCAGCTTCGGCGGGACAGGGAGAAACTATGGCTACACCTTC. This chain uses TRBV5-1 with TRBJ1-2; TRBD1 agrees at 9 bases. Germline values: CDR1 SGHRS, CDR2 YFSETQ. The CDR3 has 16 amino acids. The ends lost 2 bases at V and 2 bases at J; junction bases unmatched: 7.

The V and J genes are TRBV18 and TRBJ2-7; 9 nucleotides match TRBD2. Germline loops: CDR1 KGHSH, CDR2 LQKENI. CDR3 length: 15 residues. With 6 bases clipped from V and 4 bases from J, the junction kept 10 bases outside the gene matches. DNA for the CDR3: TGTGCCAGCTCCTCGGGCGGGGGGGCCGAGTACGAGCAGTACGTC. Amino acids: CASSSGGGAEYEQYV.

The genes are TRBV11-3 and TRBJ2-5, with 9 bases lining up with TRBD1. The length of the CDR3 is 14 residues. Looked up from germline, CDR1 is SGHNT and CDR2 is YENEEA. Trimming at V came to 3 bases and at J to 4 bases, leaving 3 bases not matched to a gene. CDR3 sequence reads: CASSLDRGTETQYF. DNA of the CDR3: TGTGCCAGCAGCTTGGACAGGGGAACAGAGACCCAGTACTTC.

The rearrangement joins TRBV19 to TRBJ1-1, with 9 bases fitting TRBD1. V was pared by 5 bases and J by 4 bases, with 8 bases of the junction left unmatched. The CDR3 runs 15 residues. Germline V gives CDR1 LNHDA, CDR2 SQIVND (reference sequence). CDR3 in DNA: TGTGCCAGTAGTGCCTTACAGGGGGCGGGCACTGAAGCTTTCTTT. It encodes CASSALQGAGTEAFF.

The CDR3, as DNA: TGTGCCAGCAGCGCTCATTATACAGGGTGGGAGACCCAGTACTTC. Its translation is CASSAHYTGWETQYF. The gene calls are TRBV9 and TRBJ2-5; maybe TRBD1 (6 bases). Germline V gene lookup returns CDR1 SGDLS and CDR2 YYNGEE. This CDR3 has 15 residues. V was pared by 3 bases and J by 5 bases, with 17 bases between.

This clone was picked up a small number of times. This chain joins TRBV9 and TRBJ2-2, with 7 bases lining up with TRBD2. The CDR3 has 16 amino acids. CDR1 and CDR2 from the germline V gene are SGDLS and YYNGEE. V was clipped by 0 bases and J by 1 base; unmatched bases: 3. The CDR3 protein is CASSVGQRENTGELFF. As DNA, the CDR3 is TGTGCCAGCAGCGTAGGCCAGCGGGAGAACACCGGGGAGCTGTTTTTT. The complete variable domain, with remaining parts taken from reference TRBV9 and TRBJ2-2, reads DSGVTQTPKHLITATGQRVTLRCSPRSGDLSVYWYQQSLDQGLQFLIQYYNGEERAKGNILERFSAQQFPDLHSELNLSSLELGDSALYFCASSVGQRENTGELFFGEGSRLTVL.